This TCR beta chain is drawn from a study of blood T cell repertoires in COVID-19. Followed over time, Seattle patients had been enrolled while infection was active. Data came from immunoSEQ multiplex PCR; TCRdb stores just in-frame clones and leaves some out. The sample lists fewer than 250,000 clones, roughly 84% occurring once. Deletions cut 3 bases from V and 4 bases from J, with 15 bases between. CDR3 size: 15 residues. Germline-derived CDR1 and CDR2 are SNHLY and FYNNEI. The rearrangement links TRBV2 to TRBJ2-5; a possible D gene is TRBD2 (6 bases). This receptor was taken from an elderly woman with COVID-19, enrolled during active disease. Material for sequencing was peripheral blood. Written as DNA, the CDR3 is TGTGCCAGCAGTGATGGGGGGAAGTTAGGAGAGACCCAGTACTTC. Its translation: CASSDGGKLGETQYF.